This TCR beta chain was found in a study of T-cell memory formation after mild COVID-19 (dated by TCRdb to about 2021). A note on the overall study: Most TCR sequence clusters were specific to one of the two donors. In a couple of donors, T-cell clones that expanded and contracted after mild COVID-19 were followed by sequencing TCRalpha and TCRbeta repertoires longitudinally. Two young, previously healthy adult volunteers, one female and one male, were included in the cohort. What the research found in general, with its limitations: Balanced CD4/CD8 phenotypes were observed for clones contracting from day 15 to 85, whereas a bias towards CD4+ was observed for a second wave of clones expanding from day 15 to 37. Contracting CD4+ clones were located mainly in the CM and EM memory subsets, whereas CD8+ clones were found to be enriched in EMRA. Some responding clones were detected in pre-infection memory, which suggested that pre-existing cross-reactive memory T cells had joined the SARS-CoV-2 response. Whether the second-wave clones peaking on day 37 were SARS-CoV-2 specific was not confirmed. Only a couple of mild cases were covered by the study, and larger cohorts that include severe cases with pre-infection samples were considered necessary.

The germline V end is reduced by 4 bases and the J end by 9 bases; junction bases left unmatched: 12. Via the germline V gene, CDR1 is SGHDN and CDR2 FVKESK. The CDR3 runs 15 residues from the cysteine to the phenylalanine. Only the CDR3 DNA stays, 45 bases, in frame from base 1. Ficoll-Paque density gradient centrifugation was the method used to isolate PBMCs. Remarks on this clonotype: What this receptor recognizes is not known. The input lacks base qualities; no much larger clone sits a single base away.

Sequenced on an Illumina NovaSeq 6000. TCRalpha and TCRbeta cDNA libraries were built by 5'RACE with constant-segment primers, adding sample barcodes and unique molecular identifiers. Trizol reagent was used to extract RNA from every sample. Libraries were amplified in two PCR steps, with a second sample barcode and Illumina TruSeq adapters added in the second step. The libraries were sequenced on an Illumina NovaSeq using 2 x 150 bp paired-end reads. As for how the authors treated the data: Reads were demultiplexed and collapsed into UMI-guided consensus sequences with migec v1.2.7. With mixcr v2.1.11, UMI consensuses were aligned to TRA and TRB V and J templates and assembled into clonotypes. Expanded or contracted clonotypes were those called significant by both edgeR and NoisET, with noise models trained on biological replicates. For edgeR calls, the thresholds were a false discovery rate-adjusted p below 0.01 and a log2 fold-change of 1. As an exploratory analysis of dynamics, max-normalized trajectories of the 1000 most abundant clonotypes were examined with PCA combined with hierarchical clustering. Each responding clone was given a CD4 or CD8 phenotype based on the CD4+ and CD8+ repertoires, which had been sequenced separately. TCRdb trimmed the raw reads at Q25, called clones with MiXCR and kept productive beta chains. Each entry merges the rows of one CDR3 protein and shows their most common DNA and genes. These V and J calls originate from TCRdb's pipeline instead of the authors' own analysis. The sample records hundreds of thousands of distinct CDR3 sequences, about a fifth of which are singletons. The ten largest clones represent approximately 13% of the sample.

The receptor comes from an adult woman who had mild COVID-19 (a few samples of this study predate the infection). The sample titles of this study are shuffled in the database, so cell type and time point are left out; the donor was told from shared clones. The chain uses TRBV14 and TRBJ2-3, with 8 middle bases fitting TRBD2. Sequencing was performed on PBMCs or a T cell subset sorted from them (not recorded which). The DNA sequence follows: TGTGCCAGCAGCCGCCCGGAAGCGGGAGTCGTGACGCAGTATTTT. Its coded protein is CASSRPEAGVVTQYF.